This T cell receptor beta chain comes out of a study of blood T cell repertoires in COVID-19 (dated by TCRdb to 2019 to 2021). Study-level background: Samples from collaborators originated in the United States, Italy and Spain and spanned both the acute and convalescent phases of COVID-19. The samples were drawn from the first 160 participants of the ongoing ImmuneRACE study and from 1,254 subjects provided by 6 global collaborators. Nearly every sample came with metadata listing a de-identified subject ID, COVID-19 status, age in years and sex. Where available, HLA class I and class II types were obtained from metadata supplied by the sample provider rather than from assay-based typing. The repertoires were released in a freely available public database intended as a resource for research on the immune response to SARS-CoV-2. Subjects who had been exposed to COVID-19, were actively infected with it, or had recovered from it provided the deeply sampled blood TCRbeta repertoires that made up the dataset. The material from the prospective study consisted of cDNA or gDNA derived from T cells, B-cell-depleted T cells, or PBMCs.

One collaborating source in Seattle enrolled patients during active infection and followed them longitudinally through the course of disease. Collaborating institutions collected whole blood in K2EDTA tubes following their own protocols. For TCRbeta analysis, collaborator samples were shipped as frozen whole blood, as isolated PBMCs, or as DNA extracted from either sample type. The immunoSEQ Assay, a bias-controlled multiplex PCR, was used to amplify TCRbeta CDR3 regions from genomic DNA. The study's own analysis went as follows. The number of nucleated cells in each sample was estimated by amplification of reference gene primers within the assay. Sequence reads were collapsed and filtered to measure the absolute abundance of every unique TCRbeta CDR3 rearrangement. For each sample, productive Simpson clonality was calculated by taking the square root of Simpson's diversity index across productive rearrangements. The table was pulled from immuneACCESS by TCRdb, which kept in-frame rearrangements only. Such tables lose some clones; where checked, under half of the loss comes from unresolved V genes, and the rest has no known cause. V, J and clone size derive from that table, while D and trimming were established from the DNA sequence. Counted in this sample were approximately 99,000 clones; almost 90% of them appeared once. Together, the top ten hold just over 2% of the sample.

Points the paper makes about the study in general: How much clinical and demographic metadata was included differed by source and by participant, and the metadata was provided uncurated.

Comment on this clone: Its antigen has not been determined. Within one base of it there is no much larger clone, and no base qualities were kept.

Taken from the germline V gene, the CDR1 and CDR2 loops are SNHLY and FYNNEI. Trimming accounts for 6 bases at V and 0 bases at J, while the number of junction bases matched to no gene is 2. The CDR3 goes from the cysteine to the phenylalanine over 14 residues. This entry keeps only the CDR3 DNA: 42 bases, framed from base 1. The TCR sequence derives from a man aged 50-60 years with COVID-19, enrolled during active disease. Sequenced sample: peripheral blood. The chain links TRBV2 with TRBJ2-7; TRBD2 lines up with 10 middle nucleotides. CDR3 sequence: CASRPSGGSYEQYF. The DNA sequence reads TGTGCCAGCAGACCTAGCGGGGGCTCCTACGAGCAGTACTTC.